A selection of T cell receptor beta chains follows, all from one sample in a study of blood T cell repertoires in COVID-19. Libraries were prepared by immunoSEQ multiplex PCR; TCRdb keeps only in-frame clonotypes and omits some of them. The sample consists of fewer than 150,000 clones, more than 70% of them appearing once. The source material was peripheral blood. These receptors came from a man aged 45-65 years with active or convalescent COVID-19. CDR3s include the opening cysteine and the closing phenylalanine or tryptophan. D genes are given only for firm matches. Size values are once, few and many counts, or a class for expanded clones, and some rows have none.

cdr3_aa cdr3_nt j_call d_call clone_size v_call
CASSLRSVEYRIYEQYF TGTGCCAGCAGCTTAAGGAGTGTGGAGTACAGGATCTACGAGCAGTACTTC TRBJ2-7 NA NA TRBV11-3
CAIMGLTSGVNEQFF TGTGCCATCATGGGATTAACTAGCGGGGTCAATGAGCAGTTCTTC TRBJ2-1 TRBD2 NA TRBV10-3
CASSPVGQGLFYEQYF TGTGCCAGCTCACCAGTCGGACAGGGCCTCTTTTACGAGCAGTACTTC TRBJ2-7 TRBD1 NA TRBV18
CASSYGGTSAYNEQFF TGTGCCAGCAGTTACGGGGGGACTAGCGCCTACAATGAGCAGTTCTTC TRBJ2-1 TRBD2 NA TRBV5-4
CASSEWGTGHNNEQFF TGTGCCAGTAGTGAGTGGGGGACAGGCCACAACAATGAGCAGTTCTTC TRBJ2-1 TRBD1 NA TRBV19
CASSGSGLLAGGAYNEQFF TGTGCCAGCAGTGGGTCTGGCCTCTTAGCGGGAGGGGCCTACAATGAGCAGTTCTTC TRBJ2-1 TRBD2 NA TRBV6-1
CASSKGGLGSPLHF TGTGCCAGCAGTAAAGGGGGTCTCGGTTCACCCCTCCACTTT TRBJ1-6 NA NA TRBV28
CASSRQGMNEQYF TGTGCCAGCAGCCGACAGGGGATGAACGAGCAGTACTTC TRBJ2-7 TRBD1 NA TRBV7-9
CASSQDRASGNYEQYF TGCGCCAGCAGCCAAGATCGGGCTAGCGGGAACTACGAGCAGTACTTC TRBJ2-7 TRBD2 once TRBV4-1
CSVGRDRNTQYF TGCAGCGTTGGCAGGGATAGGAATACGCAGTATTTT TRBJ2-3 NA NA TRBV29-1
CASSPIGIRPDTQYF TGTGCCAGCAGCCCTATCGGGATCCGGCCAGATACGCAGTATTTT TRBJ2-3 NA NA TRBV28
CASSRDRGLNVLTF TGTGCCAGCAGTCGGGACAGGGGTTTGAACGTCCTGACTTTC TRBJ2-6 TRBD1 NA TRBV2
CASSRTHNEQFF TGTGCCAGCAGTCGGACTCACAATGAGCAGTTCTTC TRBJ2-1 NA NA TRBV11-2
CATSDPRGGNTEAFF TGTGCCACCAGTGATCCTAGGGGGGGAAACACTGAAGCTTTCTTT TRBJ1-1 NA NA TRBV24-1
CASSIRRSVFSYNEQFF TGTGCCAGTAGTATAAGGAGGAGCGTATTCTCCTACAATGAGCAGTTCTTC TRBJ2-1 NA NA TRBV19
CATSDTPGQGTDTQYF TGTGCCACCAGTGATACTCCGGGACAGGGTACAGATACGCAGTATTTT TRBJ2-3 TRBD1 NA TRBV24-1
CASSSQGYQPQHF TGTGCCAGCAGCAGCCAGGGTTATCAGCCCCAGCATTTT TRBJ1-5 NA NA TRBV6-6
CAISGIPGQGWNYGYTF TGTGCCATCAGTGGGATCCCGGGACAGGGGTGGAACTATGGCTACACCTTC TRBJ1-2 TRBD1 NA TRBV10-3
CASCDRGQGEQYF TGTGCCAGCTGTGACAGGGGGCAGGGAGAGCAGTACTTC TRBJ2-7 TRBD1 NA TRBV28
CASSQLRDSYGYTF TGCGCCAGCAGCCAATTACGGGACAGCTATGGCTACACCTTC TRBJ1-2 TRBD1 NA TRBV4-3
CASSPTGFSYEQYF TGTGCCAGCAGCCCCACCGGGTTCTCCTACGAGCAGTACTTC TRBJ2-7 NA NA TRBV3-1/TRBV3-2
CASSSGTSVNEQYF TGTGCCAGCAGCTCCGGGACTAGTGTAAACGAGCAGTACTTC TRBJ2-7 TRBD2 NA TRBV7-9
CASSRGLAGGVGNEQFF TGTGCCAGCAGCCGAGGACTAGCGGGAGGGGTGGGCAATGAGCAGTTCTTC TRBJ2-1 TRBD2 NA TRBV28
CASSRQTGANVLTF TGTGCCAGTAGCAGACAAACTGGGGCCAACGTCCTGACTTTC TRBJ2-6 NA once TRBV19
CASSLGTGTHQPQHF TGCGCCAGCAGCTTGGGAACAGGGACCCATCAGCCCCAGCATTTT TRBJ1-5 NA NA TRBV5-1
CASSLGQGAYEQYF TGTGCCAGCAGTCTGGGACAGGGGGCCTACGAGCAGTACTTC TRBJ2-7 TRBD1 once TRBV28
CASSTGGRETQYF TGTGCCAGCAGCACAGGGGGCAGAGAGACCCAGTACTTC TRBJ2-5 TRBD1 NA TRBV5-4
CASGLAGAISYNEQFF TGTGCCAGCGGGCTAGCGGGGGCTATCTCCTACAATGAGCAGTTCTTC TRBJ2-1 TRBD2 once TRBV7-2
CASSFFKDKNYEQYF TGTGCCAGCAGCTTTTTTAAGGACAAGAACTACGAGCAGTACTTC TRBJ2-7 NA NA TRBV28
CASRTGHWADTQYF TGTGCCAGCAGGACAGGGCACTGGGCAGATACGCAGTATTTT TRBJ2-3 TRBD1 NA TRBV6-5
CASSAWTGEQPQHF TGTGCCAGTAGTGCTTGGACAGGGGAACAGCCCCAGCATTTT TRBJ1-5 TRBD1 NA TRBV19
CASSLVKLTSTDTQYF TGCGCCAGCAGCTTGGTCAAGTTGACTAGCACAGATACGCAGTATTTT TRBJ2-3 NA few TRBV5-1
CASSLGVTSGNNEQFF TGTGCCAGCAGCTTAGGTGTGACTAGCGGGAACAATGAGCAGTTCTTC TRBJ2-1 TRBD2 NA TRBV7-2
CASRTAGGIGKNIQYF TGTGCCAGCAGGACGGCCGGGGGGATTGGCAAAAACATTCAGTACTTC TRBJ2-4 TRBD2 NA TRBV2
CASSLSGGTNYEQYF TGTGCCAGCAGTTTATCGGGCGGGACCAACTACGAGCAGTACTTC TRBJ2-7 NA NA TRBV27
CASRMANTEAFF TGTGCCAGCAGGATGGCTAACACTGAAGCTTTCTTT TRBJ1-1 NA NA TRBV25-1
CASSLPGLAGATQETQYF TGCGCCAGCAGCTTGCCGGGACTAGCGGGAGCAACCCAAGAGACCCAGTACTTC TRBJ2-5 TRBD2 NA TRBV5-1
CASSFGQTLMNTEAFF TGTGCCAGCAGCTTTGGACAGACCCTCATGAACACTGAAGCTTTCTTT TRBJ1-1 NA NA TRBV7-8
CASSFTGVEQYF TGTGCCAGCAGCTTCACAGGGGTCGAGCAGTACTTC TRBJ2-7 TRBD1 NA TRBV7-9
CASSLGTALNNEQFF TGTGCCAGCAGCTTAGGGACAGCCCTTAACAATGAGCAGTTCTTC TRBJ2-1 NA NA TRBV7-2
CASSPPTGLTDTQYF TGCGCCAGCAGTCCCCCGACAGGGCTAACAGATACGCAGTATTTT TRBJ2-3 TRBD1 once TRBV5-1
CASSAPGTGINQPQHF TGTGCCAGTAGTGCCCCCGGGACAGGGATCAATCAGCCCCAGCATTTT TRBJ1-5 TRBD1 few TRBV19
CASSRTGARTDTQYF TGTGCCAGCAGCCGGACAGGGGCTAGGACAGATACGCAGTATTTT TRBJ2-3 TRBD1 NA TRBV6-2/TRBV6-3
CASSLGGQESYEQYF TGTGCCAGCAGTTTAGGTGGACAGGAGTCCTACGAGCAGTACTTC TRBJ2-7 TRBD1 NA TRBV28
CASSLGVLAGVNEQFF TGTGCCAGCAGCTTAGGAGTGCTAGCGGGAGTCAATGAGCAGTTCTTC TRBJ2-1 TRBD2 NA TRBV11-2
CASSFGQGVYEQYF TGTGCCAGTAGTTTTGGGCAGGGGGTCTACGAGCAGTACTTC TRBJ2-7 TRBD1 NA TRBV19
CASSIVGQLFF TGTGCCAGTAGTATAGTTGGGCAACTGTTTTTT TRBJ1-4 NA NA TRBV19
CASSSAGTGINQPQHF TGTGCCAGCTCATCCGCCGGGACAGGGATCAATCAGCCCCAGCATTTT TRBJ1-5 TRBD1 NA TRBV18
CASSLTGAMNTEAFF TGTGCCAGCAGTTTGACAGGGGCCATGAACACTGAAGCTTTCTTT TRBJ1-1 TRBD1 few TRBV28
CASSLGEETQYF TGCGCCAGCAGCTTGGGAGAGGAGACCCAGTACTTC TRBJ2-5 NA NA TRBV5-1
CAIGTSSYEQYF TGTGCCATCGGGACTAGCTCCTACGAGCAGTACTTC TRBJ2-7 TRBD2 NA TRBV10-3